The 27 T cell receptor beta chains below all came from one sample that was sequenced in a study of cytomegalovirus exposure and HLA in healthy donors. 13 Jbeta primers and 60 Vbeta primers were used for the PCR. Sequencing used immunoSEQ multiplex PCR; TCRdb keeps in-frame clones, though not all of them. This sample has 100,000 to 150,000 clones, with roughly three quarters found just once. Material for sequencing was PBMCs. The receptors come from a woman aged 18-35 years in good health and CMV-seronegative.

V gene TRBV6-4 combines with J gene TRBJ2-2; D is perhaps TRBD2 (6 bases). Germline V gene data show CDR1 as MRHNA and CDR2 as SNTAGT. V was cut by 4 bases and J by 6 bases, with 15 bases left in between. The length of the CDR3 is 15 residues. Here the CDR3 reads CASSAGVNIPGELFF. The CDR3 DNA follows: TGTGCCAGCAGTGCGGGAGTTAATATCCCCGGGGAGCTGTTTTTT.

The chain combines TRBV28 with TRBJ2-7; 8 bases match TRBD2. V trimming: 3 bases; J trimming: 7 bases; junction bases outside the gene matches: 11. The CDR3 totals 15 residues. The V gene's germline CDR1 is MDHEN and CDR2 SYDVKM. The DNA of the CDR3 is TGTGCCAGCAGTTTGTCTTTAAGCGGGAGACGTGAGCAGTACTTC. This translates into CASSLSLSGRREQYF.

This chain connects TRBV4-1 to TRBJ1-1, with a tentative D call TRBD1 (5 bases). Germline CDR1 MGHRA, CDR2 YSYEKL. V lost 2 bases and J lost 6, with 10 bases in between. The CDR3 is 13 amino acids. The CDR3 DNA is TGCGCCAGCAGCCAAACACGGGACTCTGAAGCTTTCTTT. This sequence encodes CASSQTRDSEAFF.

Here the CDR3 reads CASSPGTGYSLFSGANVLTF. The CDR3 DNA sequence: TGTGCCAGCAGCCCGGGGACAGGGTACTCCCTTTTCTCTGGGGCCAACGTCCTGACTTTC. The chain links TRBV5-4 to TRBJ2-6; 9 bases fit TRBD1. Germline CDR1 and CDR2: SGHNT and YYREEE (reference sequence). J was trimmed by 0 bases and V by 4 bases; bases with no gene match: 14. The length of the CDR3 is 20 residues.

The chain carries TRBV6-1 and TRBJ2-3; D is ambiguous. The CDR3 consists of 15 residues. V gave up 4 bases and J gave up 0 bases, with 11 bases separating them. The V gene's germline CDR1 is MNHNS and CDR2 SASEGT. CDR3 region: CASSALFSSTDTQYF. The CDR3 DNA sequence: TGTGCCAGCAGTGCCCTGTTCTCTAGCACAGATACGCAGTATTTT.

The chain recombines TRBV10-1 with TRBJ2-2; TRBD2 matches at 11 bases. CDR3 size: 15 residues. V gave up 3 bases and J gave up 6 bases; unmatched junction bases: 3. The V gene's germline CDR1 is WNHNN and CDR2 SYGVQD (reference sequence). The CDR3 protein is CASSDPGLAAGELFF. CDR3 coding DNA: TGCGCCAGCAGTGACCCGGGACTAGCGGCCGGGGAGCTGTTTTTT.

In its sample, this clone was seen a few times. V gene TRBV2 combines with J gene TRBJ1-1, with TRBD1 matching over 8 bases. Germline values: CDR1 SNHLY, CDR2 FYNNEI. The CDR3 runs 15 residues. V shed 4 bases, J shed 3 bases, and the junction held 7 bases outside the gene matches. The CDR3 DNA sequence: TGTGCCAGCAGTGTACAGGGGGTGGGAGACACTGAAGCTTTCTTT. This sequence encodes CASSVQGVGDTEAFF.

The chain couples TRBV2 to TRBJ2-6, with a tentative D call TRBD1 (5 bases). The CDR3 is made up of 19 amino acids. V was clipped by 5 bases and J by 0 bases, with 20 bases between them. Germline CDR1 and CDR2: SNHLY and FYNNEI. CDR3 amino acids: CASSRGATGSHSGANVLTF. Written as DNA, the CDR3 is TGTGCCAGCAGTCGTGGGGCCACGGGCAGCCACTCTGGGGCCAACGTCCTGACTTTC.

This clone was detected only a few times. V gene TRBV19 combines with J gene TRBJ2-5; 7 positions match TRBD1. The germline V gene encodes CDR1 LNHDA and CDR2 SQIVND (reference sequence). Trimming removed 6 bases from V and 4 bases from J; junction bases left unmatched: 2. CDR3 length: 12 residues. The CDR3 sequence is CASSRDRETQYF. For the CDR3, the DNA is TGTGCCAGTAGCCGGGACAGAGAGACCCAGTACTTC. The whole variable domain, remainder taken from reference TRBV19 and TRBJ2-5, is DGGITQSPKYLFRKEGQNVTLSCEQNLNHDAMYWYRQDPGQGLRLIYYSQIVNDFQKGDIAEGYSVSREKKESFPLTVTSAQKNPTAFYLCASSRDRETQYFGPGTRLLVL.

This chain uses TRBV5-4 with TRBJ2-2, with a tentative D call TRBD1 (5 bases). V lost 5 bases and J 3 bases, leaving 14 bases between the germline ends. Germline V gives CDR1 SGHNT, CDR2 YYREEE (reference sequence). The CDR3 covers 15 residues. CDR3 sequence reads: CASRSSGAHTGELFF. The DNA for the CDR3 is TGTGCCAGCAGGTCCTCTGGGGCGCACACCGGGGAGCTGTTTTTT. The variable domain in full, with the rest retrieved from reference TRBV5-4 and TRBJ2-2, is ETGVTQSPTHLIKTRGQQVTLRCSSQSGHNTVSWYQQALGQGPQFIFQYYREEENGRGNFPPRFSGLQFPNYSSELNVNALELDDSALYLCASRSSGAHTGELFFGEGSRLTVL.

This chain uses TRBV7-9 with TRBJ1-2; D is unresolved. The V end lost 5 bases, the J end lost 8 bases, and 15 bases lay between the germline ends. The CDR3 extends over 13 amino acids. The germline gives CDR1 SEHNR, CDR2 FQNEAQ (reference sequence). The CDR3: CASSPLRSMGYTF. The CDR3 DNA reads TGTGCCAGCAGCCCTCTACGGAGCATGGGCTACACCTTC.

This sequence joins TRBV27 and TRBJ1-5; D ambiguous. This CDR3 is 12 amino acids long. V lost 6 bases to trimming and J lost 4 bases, with 7 bases between them. Germline CDR1 is MNHEY and CDR2 is SMNVEV (reference sequence). CDR3 region: CASSAVNQPQHF. Here the CDR3 DNA reads TGTGCCAGCAGCGCGGTAAATCAGCCCCAGCATTTT.

The V call is TRBV7-2, the J call TRBJ2-7; 15 nucleotides align to TRBD2. The V segment lost 2 bases and the J segment 6 bases; nucleotides outside the gene matches: 2. CDR1 is SGHTA and CDR2 is FQGNSA in the germline V gene. The CDR3 extends over 15 amino acids. This CDR3 reads CASSLRTSGRGEQYF. The DNA for the CDR3 is TGTGCCAGCAGCTTACGGACTAGCGGGAGGGGCGAGCAGTACTTC.

V usage is TRBV11-3 and J usage is TRBJ2-1, with no clear D. Germline CDR1 reads SGHNT; CDR2 reads YENEEA. V lost 5 bases and J 8 bases, leaving 22 bases between the germline ends. The CDR3 spans 16 residues. DNA of the CDR3: TGTGCCAGCAGCCCTGACTCGTCCCTACCTGCAGATGAGCAGTTCTTC. Residues: CASSPDSSLPADEQFF.

This chain connects TRBV4-1 to TRBJ2-7; 9 bases fit TRBD1. V shed 9 bases, J shed 4 bases, and the junction held 13 bases outside the gene matches. Germline CDR1 MGHRA, CDR2 YSYEKL. The CDR3 is 15 amino acids. CDR3 nucleotide sequence: TGCGCCAGTTCATACCCGGGACAGGGTCGGTACGAGCAGTACTTC. It specifies CASSYPGQGRYEQYF.

V is TRBV7-6 and J is TRBJ2-7; TRBD2 matches 9 bases. The V segment lost 1 base and the J segment 0 bases; nucleotides outside the gene matches: 1. The germline gives CDR1 SGHVS, CDR2 FNYEAQ. The CDR3 has 15 residues. CDR3 DNA sequence: TGTGCCAGCAGCTTAGAGCGGGGGGCCTCCTACGAGCAGTACTTC. Translated, it gives CASSLERGASYEQYF. Using reference TRBV7-6 and TRBJ2-7 for the parts outside the CDR3, the full variable domain is GAGVSQSPRYKVTKRGQDVALRCDPISGHVSLYWYRQALGQGPEFLTYFNYEAQQDKSGLPNDRFSAERPEGSISTLTIQRTEQRDSAMYRCASSLERGASYEQYFGPGTRLTVT.

The V and J genes are TRBV9 and TRBJ1-2, with 7 bases that match TRBD1. This CDR3 region has 14 residues. The V segment lost 0 bases and the J segment 8 bases; nucleotides outside the gene matches: 7. Per germline, CDR1 SGDLS and CDR2 YYNGEE. The CDR3 bases are TGTGCCAGCAGCGTAGATTTTAGGGGGCTGGGCTACACCTTC. Protein sequence: CASSVDFRGLGYTF.

This clone has only one observation. V usage is TRBV6-1 and J usage is TRBJ1-3; 11 bases are a match to TRBD1. V lost 6 bases to trimming and J lost 4 bases; unmatched junction nucleotides: 5. Germline V gene data show CDR1 as MNHNS and CDR2 as SASEGT. The CDR3 has 15 residues. The CDR3 coding sequence is TGTGCCAGCAGCCGGGACAGGGGGGCGGGAAACACCATATATTTT. Its protein is CASSRDRGAGNTIYF.

DNA for the CDR3: TGTGCCAGCAGCCCCTCGGGGCTAGCGTTAACCCTACAAGAGACCCAGTACTTC. This gives the protein CASSPSGLALTLQETQYF. This chain joins TRBV9 and TRBJ2-5; D may be TRBD2 (6 bases). This CDR3 comprises 18 residues. Deletions cut 4 bases from V and 2 bases from J, with 24 bases between. Germline CDR1 reads SGDLS; CDR2 reads YYNGEE.

The rearrangement joins TRBV6-5 to TRBJ2-1, with 11 bases matching TRBD2. The CDR3 runs 15 residues. The junction had 8 bases not matched to a gene; V was cut back by 6 bases and J by 7 bases. Germline loops: CDR1 MNHEY, CDR2 SVGAGI. The CDR3 DNA is TGTGCCAGCAGAGAACTAGCGGGAGATCGGAATGAGCAGTTCTTC. Translated, it gives CASRELAGDRNEQFF.

This chain uses TRBV10-1 with TRBJ1-1; unclear D gene. CDR1 and CDR2 from the germline V gene are WNHNN and SYGVQD (reference sequence). V shed 3 bases and J shed 5 bases, with 13 bases lying between them. The CDR3 has 14 residues. CDR3 region: CASSEMTGRTEAFF. CDR3 bases: TGCGCCAGCAGTGAAATGACGGGTAGGACTGAAGCTTTCTTT.

The V call is TRBV6-1, the J call TRBJ1-2; D is ambiguous. Germline loops: CDR1 MNHNS, CDR2 SASEGT. The CDR3 consists of 11 residues. With 3 bases removed from V and 12 bases from J, the gap between germline ends came to 11 bases. CDR3 sequence reads: CASSEGWENTF. CDR3 in DNA: TGTGCCAGCAGTGAGGGTTGGGAGAACACCTTC.

Worth noting for this clone: An end of the junction differs from the germline gene, which may be a read error. V is TRBV7-9 and J is TRBJ1-1, with unresolved D. Germline V lookup: CDR1 SEHNR, CDR2 FQNEAQ (reference sequence). The CDR3 spans 12 residues. Here the CDR3 reads CSSTLSGTEAFF. In nucleotides, the CDR3 is TGTTCCAGCACCTTATCGGGCACTGAAGCTTTCTTT.

The chain uses TRBV7-2 and TRBJ2-7; the D is unclear. The CDR3 contains 13 residues. Germline CDR1 and CDR2: SGHTA and FQGNSA. Trimming took off 6 bases at V and 6 bases at J, with 15 bases between the two ends. The CDR3 sequence is CASSPQLRGEQYF. For the CDR3, the DNA is TGTGCCAGCAGTCCGCAGCTTCGAGGCGAGCAGTACTTC. The variable domain in full, with the rest retrieved from reference TRBV7-2 and TRBJ2-7, is GAGVSQSPSNKVTEKGKDVELRCDPISGHTALYWYRQSLGQGLEFLIYFQGNSAPDKSGLPSDRFSAERTGGSVSTLTIQRTQQEDSAVYLCASSPQLRGEQYFGPGTRLTVT.

The chain links TRBV10-1 to TRBJ2-7, with D tentatively TRBD1 (7 bases). V lost 7 bases, J lost 5 bases, and 15 bases lay in between. CDR1 is WNHNN and CDR2 is SYGVQD in the germline V gene (reference sequence). This CDR3 has 13 amino acids. CDR3 bases: TGCGCCAGCACACCAGGGGGACTCAACGAGCAGTACTTC. Encoded protein: CASTPGGLNEQYF.

The chain combines TRBV5-6 with TRBJ1-2, with D uncertain. V lost 0 bases to trimming and J lost 0 bases, with 6 bases between them. CDR3 length equals 14 residues. Looked up from germline, CDR1 is SGHDT and CDR2 is YYEEEE. The CDR3 region is CASSLDRSNYGYTF. The CDR3 DNA sequence: TGTGCCAGCAGCTTGGACAGATCTAACTATGGCTACACCTTC.

This clone has more than one count but fewer than ten. This chain uses TRBV5-1 with TRBJ2-7; D possibly corresponds to TRBD2 (6 bases). Per germline, CDR1 SGHRS and CDR2 YFSETQ. The CDR3 is 12 residues long. Between the trimmed V and J ends, which lost 4 bases and 7 bases, there was a span of 12 bases. DNA for the CDR3: TGCGCCAGCAGCCCCTTGGGACTTGAGCAGTACTTC. This gives the protein CASSPLGLEQYF.